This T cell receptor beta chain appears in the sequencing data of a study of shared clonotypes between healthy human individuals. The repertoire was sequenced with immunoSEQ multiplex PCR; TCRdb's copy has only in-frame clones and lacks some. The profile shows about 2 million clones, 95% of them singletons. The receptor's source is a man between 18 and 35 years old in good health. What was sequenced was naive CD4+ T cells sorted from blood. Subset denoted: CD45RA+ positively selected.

CDR3 residues: CASSEDRVGLNTGELFF. CDR3 DNA sequence: TGTGCCAGCAGTGAGGACAGGGTGGGATTGAACACCGGGGAGCTGTTTTTT. V gene TRBV6-1 combines with J gene TRBJ2-2, with 8 positions matching TRBD1. Germline trimming cut 3 bases from V and 1 base from J; bases unmatched to any gene: 7. CDR1 is MNHNS and CDR2 is SASEGT in the germline V gene. This CDR3 is built from 17 residues.